The clone carrying this T cell receptor beta chain occurred once. This specimen comes from a study of blood T cell repertoires in COVID-19. This CDR3 region has 14 residues. V was clipped by 4 bases and J by 0 bases, with 10 bases between them. Germline assignment: CDR1 SGHRS and CDR2 YFSETQ. The assay was immunoSEQ multiplex PCR, and TCRdb's table has in-frame clones only and misses some. The sample holds about 240,000 clones, approximately 78% seen once. This clonotype was sampled from a woman aged 55-70 years with active or convalescent COVID-19. The V and J genes are TRBV5-1 and TRBJ1-2, with D possibly TRBD1 on 6 matching bases. Sequencing was carried out using peripheral blood. CDR3 residues: CASSNRESNYGYTF. The DNA for the CDR3 is TGCGCCAGCAGCAACAGGGAATCTAACTATGGCTACACCTTC.